This record concerns one TCR beta chain sequence. Trimming pared 0 bases from V and 5 bases from J, leaving 4 bases between. Germline CDR1 is ENHRY and CDR2 is SYGVKD. This CDR3 is 12 amino acids long. This table comes from immunoSEQ multiplex PCR, and its TCRdb copy is limited to in-frame clones, with some not included. The sample consists of around 280,000 clones, 88% of them appearing once. This specimen belongs to a study of blood T cell repertoires in COVID-19. The chain employs TRBV10-3 and TRBJ1-2, with D unresolved. Sequencing was carried out using peripheral blood. The receptor comes from a woman in her thirties with COVID-19, enrolled during active disease. CDR3 in DNA: TGTGCCATCAGTGAGTCCGCGTATGGCTACACCTTC. Translation: CAISESAYGYTF.